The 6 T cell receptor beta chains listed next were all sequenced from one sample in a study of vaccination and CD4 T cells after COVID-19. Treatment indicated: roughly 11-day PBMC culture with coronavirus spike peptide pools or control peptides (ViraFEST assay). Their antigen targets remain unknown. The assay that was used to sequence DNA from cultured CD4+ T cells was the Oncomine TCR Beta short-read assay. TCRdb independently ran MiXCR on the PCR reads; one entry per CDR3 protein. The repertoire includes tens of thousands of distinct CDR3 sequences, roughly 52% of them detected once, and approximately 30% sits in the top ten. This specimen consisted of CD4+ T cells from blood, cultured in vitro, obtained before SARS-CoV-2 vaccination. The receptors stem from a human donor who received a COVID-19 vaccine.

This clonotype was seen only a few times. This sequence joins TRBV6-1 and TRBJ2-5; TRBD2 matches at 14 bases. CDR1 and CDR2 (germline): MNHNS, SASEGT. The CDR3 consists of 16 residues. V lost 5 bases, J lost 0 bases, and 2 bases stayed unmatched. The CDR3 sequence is CASSLTSGGDQETQYF. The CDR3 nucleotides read TGTGCCAGCAGTCTGACTAGCGGGGGGGACCAAGAGACCCAGTACTTC.

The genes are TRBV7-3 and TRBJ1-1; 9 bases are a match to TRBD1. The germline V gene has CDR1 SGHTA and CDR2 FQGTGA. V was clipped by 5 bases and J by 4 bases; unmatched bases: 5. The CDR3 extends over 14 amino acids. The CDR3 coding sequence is TGTGCCAGCAGCACGACAGGGGGAGGCACTGAAGCTTTCTTT. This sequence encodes CASSTTGGGTEAFF.

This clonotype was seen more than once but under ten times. Here the CDR3 reads CASSMGRGTEAFF. CDR3 nucleotide sequence: TGTGCCAGCTCGATGGGCAGGGGCACTGAAGCTTTCTTT. This rearrangement joins TRBV6-4 to TRBJ1-1; TRBD1 might be the D (6 bases). Germline loops: CDR1 MRHNA, CDR2 SNTAGT. Trimming left V 8 bases short and J 4 bases short, with 14 bases between. The CDR3 contains 13 residues.

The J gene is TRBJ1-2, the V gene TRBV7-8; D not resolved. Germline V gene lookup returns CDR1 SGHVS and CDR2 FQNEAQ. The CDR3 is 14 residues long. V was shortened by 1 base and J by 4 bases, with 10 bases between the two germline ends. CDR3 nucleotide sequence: TGTGCCAGCAGCTTAGATCGAGGTGGCTATGGCTACACCTTC. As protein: CASSLDRGGYGYTF. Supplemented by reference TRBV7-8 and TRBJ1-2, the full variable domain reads GAGVSQSPRYKVAKRGQDVALRCDPISGHVSLFWYQQALGQGPEFLTYFQNEAQLDKSGLPSDRFFAERPEGSVSTLKIQRTQQEDSAVYLCASSLDRGGYGYTFGSGTRLTVV.

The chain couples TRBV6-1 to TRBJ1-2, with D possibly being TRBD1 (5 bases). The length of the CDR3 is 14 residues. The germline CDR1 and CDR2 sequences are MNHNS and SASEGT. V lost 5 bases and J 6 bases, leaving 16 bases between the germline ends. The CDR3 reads CASSPEGFGDGYTF. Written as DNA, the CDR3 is TGTGCCAGCAGTCCAGAGGGGTTCGGAGATGGCTACACCTTC.

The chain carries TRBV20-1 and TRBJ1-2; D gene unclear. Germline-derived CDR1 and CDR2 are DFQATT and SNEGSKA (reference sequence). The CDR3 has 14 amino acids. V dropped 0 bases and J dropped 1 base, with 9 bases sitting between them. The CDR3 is CSAREGWDNYGYTF. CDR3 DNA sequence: TGCAGTGCTAGAGAGGGGTGGGATAACTATGGCTACACCTTC.